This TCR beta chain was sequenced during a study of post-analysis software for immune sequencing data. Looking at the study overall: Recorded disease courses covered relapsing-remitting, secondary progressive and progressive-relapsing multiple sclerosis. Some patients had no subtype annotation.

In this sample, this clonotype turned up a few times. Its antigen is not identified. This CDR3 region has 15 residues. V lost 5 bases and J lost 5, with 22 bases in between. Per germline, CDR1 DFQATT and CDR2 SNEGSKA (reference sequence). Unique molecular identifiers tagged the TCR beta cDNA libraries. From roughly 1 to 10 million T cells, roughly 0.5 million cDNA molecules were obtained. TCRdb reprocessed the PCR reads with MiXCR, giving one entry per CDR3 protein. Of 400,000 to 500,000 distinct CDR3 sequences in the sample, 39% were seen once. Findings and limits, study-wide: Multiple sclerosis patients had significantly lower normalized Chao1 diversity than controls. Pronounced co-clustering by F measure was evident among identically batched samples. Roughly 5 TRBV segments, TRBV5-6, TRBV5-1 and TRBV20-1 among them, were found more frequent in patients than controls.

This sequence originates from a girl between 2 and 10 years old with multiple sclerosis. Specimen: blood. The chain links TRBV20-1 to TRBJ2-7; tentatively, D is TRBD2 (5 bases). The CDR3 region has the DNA TGCAGTGCTGACAAAAAAACGGGGAGCAGCGACGAGCAGTACTTC. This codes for CSADKKTGSSDEQYF.